The following is a TCR beta chain sequence with its context. Its target is not known. The sample belongs to a study of CD8+ T cells in alopecia areata. Overall study results and limits: Alopecia totalis/universalis scalp especially showed more expanded CD8+ clones than normal scalp.

The germline gives CDR1 SGHAT, CDR2 FQNNGV. Trimming pared 1 base from V and 2 bases from J, leaving 9 bases between. The CDR3 runs 14 residues. Sequencing relied on a cDNA template that was reverse transcribed from extracted RNA. Measured with immunoSEQ multiplex PCR; TCRdb has only the in-frame clones, and not every one. Of roughly 150,000 clones in the sample, 55% were seen once. The sequence was obtained from a human donor in good health. Sequenced material: CD4+ T cells sorted from blood. This chain uses TRBV11-2 with TRBJ2-7; either TRBD1 or TRBD2 may supply D (6 bases each). The CDR3: CASSLVRGPYEQYF. CDR3 in DNA: TGTGCCAGCAGCTTAGTCCGGGGGCCCTACGAGCAGTACTTC.